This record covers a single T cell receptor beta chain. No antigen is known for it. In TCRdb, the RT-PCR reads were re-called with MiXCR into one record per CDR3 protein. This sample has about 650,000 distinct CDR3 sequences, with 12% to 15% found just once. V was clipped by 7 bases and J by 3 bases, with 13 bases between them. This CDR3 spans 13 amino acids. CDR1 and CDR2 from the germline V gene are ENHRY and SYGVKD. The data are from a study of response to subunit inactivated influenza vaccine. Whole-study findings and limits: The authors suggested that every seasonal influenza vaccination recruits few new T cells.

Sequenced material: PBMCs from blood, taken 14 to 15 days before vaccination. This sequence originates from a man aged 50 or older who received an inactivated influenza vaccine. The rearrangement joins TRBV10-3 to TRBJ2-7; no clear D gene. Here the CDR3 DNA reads TGTGCCATCACACCCACCCCTGTCTACGAGCAGTACTTC. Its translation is CAITPTPVYEQYF.